A single sample is the source of the 3 T cell receptor beta chains below, sequenced in a study of OX40 agonist ivuxolimab in advanced cancers. The assay was immunoSEQ multiplex PCR, and TCRdb's table has in-frame clones only and misses some. This repertoire shows tens of thousands of clones, 81% found once; its top ten account for approximately 1.4%. Sequenced here: CD4+ or CD8+ T cells sorted from blood, sampled in a trial of the OX40 agonist ivuxolimab. Receptors were obtained from an adult with an advanced solid tumor such as melanoma, head and neck, liver or kidney cancer.

The chain employs TRBV19 and TRBJ2-3; 8 nucleotides agree with TRBD2. Unmatched junction bases numbered 3, after V lost 2 bases and J lost 2 bases. Germline lookup yields CDR1 LNHDA and CDR2 SQIVND (reference sequence). The CDR3 is 15 residues long. This CDR3 is CASSIQAGATDTQYF. CDR3 bases: TGTGCCAGTAGTATACAAGCGGGGGCCACAGATACGCAGTATTTT.

V usage is TRBV19 and J usage is TRBJ2-7, with a possible D match to TRBD1 (6 bases). V lost 3 bases to trimming and J lost 5 bases, with 14 bases between them. CDR1 is LNHDA and CDR2 is SQIVND in the germline V gene (reference sequence). The CDR3 loop spans 14 amino acids. The CDR3 loop reads CASSIAQGIHEQYF. DNA of the CDR3: TGTGCCAGTAGTATTGCACAGGGTATCCACGAGCAGTACTTC.

This chain uses TRBV18 with TRBJ2-3; TRBD2 matches at 7 bases. CDR1 and CDR2 from the germline V gene are KGHSH and LQKENI. V lost 3 bases, J lost 3 bases, and 3 bases stayed unmatched. This CDR3 is 14 amino acids long. The CDR3 nucleotides are TGTGCCAGCTCACCGACGGGGGGAACAGATACGCAGTATTTT. Translating it yields CASSPTGGTDTQYF. Using reference TRBV18 and TRBJ2-3 for the parts outside the CDR3, the full variable domain is NAGVMQNPRHLVRRRGQEARLRCSPMKGHSHVYWYRQLPEEGLKFMVYLQKENIIDESGMPKERFSAEFPKEGPSILRIQQVVRGDSAAYFCASSPTGGTDTQYFGPGTRLTVL.